Following are 9 T cell receptor beta chains from one sample sequenced in a study of shared clonotypes between healthy human individuals. Clones were read by immunoSEQ multiplex PCR, and TCRdb kept only the in-frame ones, dropping some. In the table there are 900,000 to 1,200,000 clones, around three quarters of which are singletons. Sequencing input: memory CD4+ T cells from PBMCs. Regarding subset: CD45RA-negative fraction. All receptors derive from a man in his late teens or twenties in good health. Some clones in this sample may be carry-over from other donors' samples.

This clone was counted a few times. The rearrangement links TRBV11-1 to TRBJ2-7, with 11 nucleotides matching TRBD1. Unmatched junction bases numbered 3, after V lost 0 bases and J lost 5 bases. CDR3 size: 15 residues. The V gene's germline CDR1 is SGHAT and CDR2 FQDESV (reference sequence). CDR3 sequence: CASSLAGQGADEQYF. Written as DNA, the CDR3 is TGTGCCAGCAGCTTAGCTGGACAGGGGGCCGACGAGCAGTACTTC. Filled out from reference TRBV11-1 and TRBJ2-7, the complete variable domain reads EAEVAQSPRYKITEKSQAVAFWCDPISGHATLYWYRQILGQGPELLVQFQDESVVDDSQLPKDRFSAERLKGVDSTLKIQPAELGDSAMYLCASSLAGQGADEQYFGPGTRLTVT.

The chain recombines TRBV2 with TRBJ1-5; weak D call: TRBD1 (5 bases). Germline assignment: CDR1 SNHLY and CDR2 FYNNEI. Trimming removed 2 bases from V and 5 bases from J, with 13 bases in between. The CDR3 loop spans 15 amino acids. The CDR3 sequence: CASSEWDPSDQPQHF. The CDR3, as DNA: TGTGCCAGCAGTGAATGGGACCCCAGCGATCAGCCCCAGCATTTT.

Notes on this clone: A much larger clone differs by one base, so this may be a read error. Additional DNA sequences in this sample encode the identical CDR3. The genes are TRBV2 and TRBJ2-3; 9 nucleotides align to TRBD2. Per the germline V gene, CDR1 is SNHLY and CDR2 is FYNNEI. The V segment lost 6 bases and the J segment 1 base; nucleotides outside the gene matches: 2. The CDR3 loop spans 14 amino acids. The CDR3, as DNA: TGTGCCAGCAGCCGGACTAGCGGCACAGATACGCAGTATTTT. Amino acid sequence: CASSRTSGTDTQYF.

This clone was recorded only once. The gene calls are TRBV11-3 and TRBJ2-3; TRBD2 matches at 13 bases. CDR1 SGHNT and CDR2 YENEEA come from the germline V gene. Trimming took 5 bases from V and 2 from J; bases not matched to a gene: 4. The CDR3 contains 16 residues. CDR3 bases: TGTGCCAGCAGCCCTGGACTAGCGGGGGACACAGATACGCAGTATTTT. Encoded protein: CASSPGLAGDTDTQYF.

The chain couples TRBV7-9 to TRBJ1-4, with 8 bases matching TRBD1. The CDR3 sequence is 14 residues long. Per the germline V gene, CDR1 is SEHNR and CDR2 is FQNEAQ (reference sequence). V lost 4 bases to trimming and J lost 5 bases; unmatched junction nucleotides: 3. CDR3 protein: CASSSDRANEKLFF. As DNA, the CDR3 is TGTGCCAGCAGCTCGGACAGGGCCAATGAAAAACTGTTTTTT.

This clone was detected a few times. The chain carries TRBV28 and TRBJ2-7, with 11 bases lining up with TRBD2. Germline CDR1 is MDHEN and CDR2 is SYDVKM. V shed 7 bases and J 6 bases; nucleotides not matched to a gene: 11. The CDR3 runs to 15 residues. The CDR3 coding sequence is TGTGCCAGCACCCCCCCCGGGACTAGCGGCTTCGAGCAGTACTTC. It encodes CASTPPGTSGFEQYF.

On this clone itself: This specimen includes other DNA sequences encoding the same CDR3. The chain joins TRBV7-9 to TRBJ2-3; the D is unclear. Trimming shortened V by 1 base and J by 0 bases, and 5 bases separated the two germline ends. Germline-derived CDR1 and CDR2 are SEHNR and FQNEAQ (reference sequence). The CDR3 spans 14 residues. The CDR3 DNA is TGTGCCAGCAGCTTAGACCGTAGCACAGATACGCAGTATTTT. As protein: CASSLDRSTDTQYF.

Notes on this clone: A much larger clone lies one base from this, so it may be a read error. This chain joins TRBV11-2 and TRBJ1-2, with 9 bases lining up with TRBD1. The ends lost 5 bases at V and 6 bases at J; junction bases unmatched: 1. This CDR3 spans 12 amino acids. The V gene's germline CDR1 is SGHAT and CDR2 FQNNGV. CDR3 nucleotide sequence: TGTGCCAGCAGCCGGACAGGGGATGGCTACACCTTC. Translated: CASSRTGDGYTF. Full variable domain (missing parts from reference TRBV11-2 and TRBJ1-2): EAGVAQSPRYKIIEKRQSVAFWCNPISGHATLYWYQQILGQGPKLLIQFQNNGVVDDSQLPKDRFSAERLKGVDSTLKIQPAKLEDSAVYLCASSRTGDGYTFGSGTRLTVV.

This clone was counted many times. The V and J genes are TRBV15 and TRBJ1-2; a possible D gene is TRBD1 (5 bases). V lost 0 bases and J 7 bases, leaving 12 bases between the germline ends. This CDR3 is built from 14 residues. Germline-derived CDR1 and CDR2 are LNHNV and YYDKDF (reference sequence). This CDR3 is CATSRDSRDGGYTF. CDR3 coding DNA: TGTGCCACCAGCAGAGATAGCAGGGATGGTGGCTACACCTTC.